These 5 T cell receptor beta chains were all obtained from the same sample, sequenced in a study of cytomegalovirus exposure and HLA in healthy donors. The PCR contained 60 Vbeta and 13 Jbeta primers. The method was immunoSEQ multiplex PCR; TCRdb's version includes in-frame clones alone and lacks a portion of them. Found here are approximately 160,000 clones, 60% to 80% of them singletons; the top ten hold around 2.8%. Sequenced material: PBMCs. Receptors originate from a middle-aged woman in good health and CMV-seropositive.

This chain connects TRBV19 to TRBJ1-2, with TRBD1 matching over 9 bases. The CDR3 runs to 14 residues. Germline V gene sequence: CDR1 LNHDA, CDR2 SQIVND (reference sequence). The trim removed 3 bases at V and 8 bases at J, leaving 7 bases unmatched. The CDR3 sequence is CASSMITGGGGYTF. The CDR3 nucleotides are TGTGCCAGTAGTATGATTACAGGGGGCGGCGGCTACACCTTC.

This clone has only one observation. The V gene is TRBV18, the J gene TRBJ2-7, with 10 positions matching TRBD1. After removal of 6 bases from V and 2 bases from J, the junction contained 7 bases not matched to a gene. This CDR3 has 15 residues. Germline V gene sequence: CDR1 KGHSH, CDR2 LQKENI. The CDR3 nucleotides read TGTGCCAGCTCGCATTCCGGGACAGGGGCCTACGAGCAGTACTTC. This gives the protein CASSHSGTGAYEQYF.

The chain combines TRBV2 with TRBJ1-1; D not certain. Per germline, CDR1 SNHLY and CDR2 FYNNEI. There are 13 residues in the CDR3. V was trimmed by 6 bases and J by 0 bases, leaving 8 bases between them. The CDR3 region is CASRRVMNTEAFF. Here the CDR3 DNA reads TGTGCCAGCAGGCGGGTAATGAACACTGAAGCTTTCTTT. Combining the CDR3 with reference TRBV2 and TRBJ1-1 gives the whole variable domain EPEVTQTPSHQVTQMGQEVILRCVPISNHLYFYWYRQILGQKVEFLVSFYNNEISEKSEIFDDQFSVERPDGSNFTLKIRSTKLEDSAMYFCASRRVMNTEAFFGQGTRLTVV.

The V and J genes are TRBV30 and TRBJ2-7; 9 nucleotides line up with TRBD2. Trimming cost V 2 bases and J 5 bases; bases outside gene matches: 4. CDR3 length: 13 amino acids. Germline values: CDR1 GTSNPN, CDR2 SVGIG (reference sequence). CDR3 residues: CAWSTGLANEQYF. As DNA, the CDR3 is TGTGCCTGGAGTACGGGACTAGCCAACGAGCAGTACTTC.

The V gene is TRBV30, the J gene TRBJ2-5, with D perhaps matching TRBD1 (6 bases). Judging by the DNA end, TRBJ2-7 fits better; the J call may be wrong. The CDR3 length is 14 residues. Germline CDR1 and CDR2: GTSNPN and SVGIG (reference sequence). CDR3 in amino acids: CAWSRNGQIYEQYF. The CDR3 coding sequence is TGTGCCTGGAGCAGAAACGGACAGATCTACGAGCAGTACTTC.